This section outlines one T cell receptor beta chain sequence together with its context. This clonotype was counted many times. It lacks a known antigen. No base-level quality is on record; no much larger clone is a single base apart. These data are taken from a study of T-cell reconstitution after alpha-beta-depleted transplantation in children (TCRdb year 2016). Study-level background: T-cell immune reconstitution after TCRalphabeta/CD19-depleted allogeneic hematopoietic cell transplantation in children was quantitatively tracked in the study by means of TCR repertoire profiling.

Overall study results and their limits: The frequencies of hyperexpanded clones fell over the following months, and after one year, T-cell counts and TCRbeta diversity were mostly attributed to newly produced T cells. About two months after transplant, the apparently early recovery of alphabetaT-cell counts reportedly depended on just several hundred clones that had expanded rapidly and came from non-depleted graft cells. In some patients, the high TCRbeta diversity seen at day 60 was put down to recipient T cells and intrathymic progenitors that had survived conditioning.

The method behind the library was PCR. The run used an Illumina HiSeq 2500. TCR library preparation used molecular barcoding, with unique molecular identifiers applied to normalize quantification of the TCRbeta repertoire. TCRdb trimmed public reads at Q25 via fastp, called clones via MiXCR and kept in-frame beta chains. Merged by CDR3 protein, the rows form single entries marked with the most common genes and DNA. The sample data list 450,000 to 600,000 distinct CDR3 sequences, and approximately 12% of these were observed just once. The ten biggest clones cover 2% to 2.5% of the sample. The treatment or condition label on this specimen signifies: allogeneic hematopoietic cell transplantation with graft depleted of TCRalphabeta T cells and CD19 B cells. The children who served as transplant recipients had been given grafts of TCRalphabeta/CD19-depleted allogeneic hematopoietic cells. The clonotype was recovered from a male patient younger than 18 who had a stem cell transplant for acute myeloid leukemia, so the T cells may come from the graft donor. The sequenced sample was PBMCs, mostly from graft donor cells, obtained 360 days after TCRalphabeta/CD19-depleted stem cell transplant.

The CDR3: CASSSTGTASYEQYF. The DNA reads as follows: TGCGCCAGCAGCTCAACCGGGACCGCTTCCTACGAGCAGTACTTC. The rearranged chain carries TRBV5-1 and TRBJ2-7, with the D gene tentatively TRBD1 or TRBD2, based on 5 matching bases in each. For CDR1 and CDR2, the germline V gene lists SGHRS and YFSETQ. V is cut by 3 bases and J by 1 base, and the space between the germline ends is 14 bases. The cysteine opens and the phenylalanine closes a CDR3 of 15 amino acids. Only CDR3 DNA remains: 45 bases, in frame from the first base. With all but the CDR3 taken from the reference TRBV5-1 and TRBJ2-7 genes, the full variable domain is: KAGVTQTPRYLIKTRGQQVTLSCSPISGHRSVSWYQQTPGQGLQFLFEYFSETQRNKGNFPGRFSGRQFSNSRSEMNVSTLELGDSALYLCASSSTGTASYEQYFGPGTRLTVT.